A selection of T cell receptor beta chains follows, all from one sample in a study of glioma-infiltrating T cells. From the multiplex PCR reads, TCRdb called clonotypes with MiXCR, one entry per CDR3 protein. The sample has 17,000 or so distinct CDR3 sequences, about three fifths seen once. The sample was glioma tissue, nonneoplastic brain tissue, or PBMCs (not recorded which). Every receptor here comes from a human donor with low-grade glioma or glioblastoma, undergoing nonglioma brain surgery, or in good health (not recorded which). CDR3s include the opening cysteine and the closing phenylalanine or tryptophan. The D gene is left open where the match is weak. Some rows have no size entry. The others give once, few or many, or a class for an expanded clone.

TRBJ2-2	TRBV29-1	NA	NA	TGCAGCGTATACGACAAGGCGCCCGGGGAGCTGTTTTTT	CSVYDKAPGELFF
TRBJ1-6	TRBV7-9	NA	TRBD1	TGTGCCAGCAGTCGGTCGGGACAGGGCAAATCACCCCTCCACTTT	CASSRSGQGKSPLHF
TRBJ2-1	TRBV20-1	NA	TRBD2	TGCAGTGCTAGATACCTAGCGGGAAAGAGCTCCTACAATGAGCAGTTCTTC	CSARYLAGKSSYNEQFF
TRBJ1-4	TRBV28	NA	TRBD1	TGTGCCAGCAGTGGTCCGGGACAGGGTCGTGAAAAACTGTTTTTT	CASSGPGQGREKLFF
TRBJ1-2	TRBV4-3	NA	TRBD1	TGCGCCAGCAGCCAAGAGGGAACAGGGGGAAGGATCTATGGCTACACCTTC	CASSQEGTGGRIYGYTF
TRBJ2-3	TRBV6-9	NA	TRBD2	TGTGCCAGCAGTCGACTAGCGGTTACAGATACGCAGTATTTT	CASSRLAVTDTQYF
TRBJ2-7	TRBV28	NA	NA	TGTGCCAGCAGTTTGCAGGGTTCGTCTCGCGATCAGTACTTC	CASSLQGSSRDQYF
TRBJ2-7	TRBV15	NA	NA	TGTGCCACCAGCAGAGATCATGGGTTCTTAGAGCAGTACTTC	CATSRDHGFLEQYF
TRBJ1-4	TRBV14	NA	NA	TGTGCCAGCAGCCCACAGTTGGGGACTAATGAAAAACTGTTTTTT	CASSPQLGTNEKLFF
TRBJ2-5	TRBV20-1	NA	TRBD1	TGCAGTGCTAGTGTAGGGGGCGTTCAAGAGACCCAGTACTTC	CSASVGGVQETQYF
TRBJ1-1	TRBV25-1	NA	NA	TGTGCCAGCAGTGACCTGACTGAAGCTTTCTTT	CASSDLTEAFF
TRBJ2-1	TRBV27	few	NA	TGTGCCAGCAGTTTATGGGGGACTCTGTACAATGAGCAGTTCTTC	CASSLWGTLYNEQFF
TRBJ2-5	TRBV2	few	NA	TGTGCCAGCGCGTACCAAGAGACCCAGTACTTC	CASAYQETQYF
TRBJ2-7	TRBV6-4	NA	TRBD2	TGTGCCATCACCCTGTCGCCCGGGACTAGACGAGGCTACGAGCAGTACTTC	CAITLSPGTRRGYEQYF
TRBJ2-7	TRBV7-2	NA	NA	TGTGCCAGCAGCTTAGAAGGGGGAACGAAAGAGCAGTACTTC	CASSLEGGTKEQYF
TRBJ1-1	TRBV6-6	NA	TRBD1	TGTGCCAGCAGGACAGGGCCCGCGGGAGCTTTCTTT	CASRTGPAGAFF
TRBJ2-3	TRBV20-1	medium-sized	NA	TGCAGTGCCAGGAGGGCACAGGGGTCAGATACGCAGTATTTT	CSARRAQGSDTQYF
TRBJ2-1	TRBV11-2	NA	TRBD2	TGTGCCAGCAGCTTAAGCGGGAGTAAGTCCAATGAGCAGTTCTTC	CASSLSGSKSNEQFF
TRBJ2-1	TRBV20-1	NA	NA	TGCAGTGCTCCCTACAATGAGCAGTTCTTC	CSAPYNEQFF
TRBJ2-7	TRBV6-1	NA	TRBD1	TGTGCCAGCAGTCGCCCGGGACAGTTCTACGAGCAGTACTTC	CASSRPGQFYEQYF
TRBJ1-1	TRBV6-5	NA	NA	TGTGCCAGCAGTCCCCGGACCCCCAATCCCACTGAAGCTTTCTTT	CASSPRTPNPTEAFF
TRBJ1-2	TRBV4-3	NA	NA	TGCGCCAGCAGCCCCGAGGTGGGAGGCGGCTACACCTTC	CASSPEVGGGYTF
TRBJ1-1	TRBV6-8	NA	TRBD1	TGCGCCAGCAGTTACACCCTTGACAGGGGTCGGAACACTGAAGCTTTCTTT	CASSYTLDRGRNTEAFF
TRBJ2-3	TRBV29-1	NA	NA	TGCAGCGTCGACACAGATACGCAGTATTTT	CSVDTDTQYF
TRBJ2-5	TRBV6-6	NA	NA	TGTGCCAGCAGTTACGGAGGGGGGGCCTCAGAGACCCAGTACTTC	CASSYGGGASETQYF
TRBJ1-1	TRBV7-3	NA	NA	TGTGCCAGCAGCTCCCTCAGAGGGACTGAAGCTTTCTTT	CASSSLRGTEAFF
TRBJ2-7	TRBV4-1	few	NA	TGTGCCAGCAGCCCGCCGTCCGAGTACGAGCAGTACTTC	CASSPPSEYEQYF
TRBJ2-3	TRBV28	medium-sized	NA	TGTGCCAGCGGCTTGATTTCGCCGCCCCCGTATACGCAGTATTTT	CASGLISPPPYTQYF
TRBJ2-1	TRBV27	NA	NA	TGTGCCAGCAGTTTATTCGCGGGGAGCTCCTACAATGAGCAGTTCTTC	CASSLFAGSSYNEQFF
TRBJ1-2	TRBV20-1	once	NA	TGCAGTGCTAGGGGCCTGGATCTAACTAACTATGGCTACACCTTC	CSARGLDLTNYGYTF
TRBJ1-6	TRBV27	NA	NA	TGTGCCAGCAGTTCTCAGACAGGTTCGACCCTCCACTTT	CASSSQTGSTLHF
TRBJ2-4	TRBV7-2	NA	TRBD1	TGTGCCAGCACCGGTGATAAGGGACAGGGGGACATTCAGTACTTC	CASTGDKGQGDIQYF
TRBJ1-1	TRBV2	few	NA	TGTGCCAGCAGTGCAAGGACGGTGAACACTGAAGCTTTCTTT	CASSARTVNTEAFF
TRBJ2-3	TRBV7-2	NA	TRBD2	TGTGCCAGCAGCTTATTACTAGCGGCTAGCACAGATACGCAGTATTTT	CASSLLLAASTDTQYF
TRBJ2-5	TRBV6-2/TRBV6-3	NA	TRBD1	TGTGCCAGCAGTTATGGGACAGGACAAGAGACCCAGTACTTC	CASSYGTGQETQYF
TRBJ1-1	TRBV20-1	few	TRBD1	TGCAGTGCTAGAGACAGGGGGCGACTCACTGAAGCTTTCTTT	CSARDRGRLTEAFF
TRBJ2-7	TRBV20-1	few	TRBD2	TGCAGTGCTCCAAGACTAGCGGGCAACTACGAGCAGTACTTC	CSAPRLAGNYEQYF
TRBJ1-2	TRBV20-1	NA	NA	TGCAGTGCTAGAGAGCATGGACGGGAGTTTTTCTATGGCTACACCTTC	CSAREHGREFFYGYTF
TRBJ2-7	TRBV20-1	NA	TRBD1	TGCAGCGTCCCTGGGACAGGGGTCGAGCAGTACTTC	CSVPGTGVEQYF
TRBJ1-1	TRBV9	few	NA	TGTGCCAGCAGCCCCCGCCCCTTGGAGGAAGCTTTCTTT	CASSPRPLEEAFF
TRBJ2-1	TRBV20-1	few	TRBD1	TGCAGTGCTACCCGGGACAGCATCTACAATGAGCAGTTCTTC	CSATRDSIYNEQFF